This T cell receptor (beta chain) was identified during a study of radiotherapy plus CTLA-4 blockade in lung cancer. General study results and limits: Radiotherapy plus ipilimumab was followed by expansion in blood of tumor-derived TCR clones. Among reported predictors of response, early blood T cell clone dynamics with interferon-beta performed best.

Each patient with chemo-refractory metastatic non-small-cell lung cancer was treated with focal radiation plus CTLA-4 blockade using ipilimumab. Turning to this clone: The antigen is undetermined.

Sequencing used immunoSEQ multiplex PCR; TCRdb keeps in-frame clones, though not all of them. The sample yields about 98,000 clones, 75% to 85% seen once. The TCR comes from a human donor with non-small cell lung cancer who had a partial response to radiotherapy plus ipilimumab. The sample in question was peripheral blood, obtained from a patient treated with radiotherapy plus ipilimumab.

The CDR3 region has the DNA TGTGCCAGCAGGCCCCAAGGGTCAGGGGGCTATGGCTACACCTTC. This gives the protein CASRPQGSGGYGYTF. J is TRBJ1-2 and V is TRBV6-6; 7 nucleotides match TRBD1. This CDR3 is built from 15 residues. In germline, CDR1 is MNHNY, CDR2 SVGAGI (reference sequence). Unmatched junction bases numbered 11, after V lost 6 bases and J lost 4 bases.